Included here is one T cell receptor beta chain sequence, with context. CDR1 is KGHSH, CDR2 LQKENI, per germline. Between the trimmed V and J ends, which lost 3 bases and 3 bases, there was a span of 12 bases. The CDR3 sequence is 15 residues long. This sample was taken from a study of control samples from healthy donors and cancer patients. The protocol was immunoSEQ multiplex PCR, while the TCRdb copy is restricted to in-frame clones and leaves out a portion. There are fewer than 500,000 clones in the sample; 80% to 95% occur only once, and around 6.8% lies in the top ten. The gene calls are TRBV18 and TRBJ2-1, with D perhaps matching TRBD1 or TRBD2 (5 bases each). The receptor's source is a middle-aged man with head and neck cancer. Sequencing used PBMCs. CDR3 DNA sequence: TGTGCCAGCTCACCGGACGAGGGGAACTACAATGAGCAGTTCTTC. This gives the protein CASSPDEGNYNEQFF. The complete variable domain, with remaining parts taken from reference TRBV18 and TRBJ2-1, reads NAGVMQNPRHLVRRRGQEARLRCSPMKGHSHVYWYRQLPEEGLKFMVYLQKENIIDESGMPKERFSAEFPKEGPSILRIQQVVRGDSAAYFCASSPDEGNYNEQFFGPGTRLTVL.